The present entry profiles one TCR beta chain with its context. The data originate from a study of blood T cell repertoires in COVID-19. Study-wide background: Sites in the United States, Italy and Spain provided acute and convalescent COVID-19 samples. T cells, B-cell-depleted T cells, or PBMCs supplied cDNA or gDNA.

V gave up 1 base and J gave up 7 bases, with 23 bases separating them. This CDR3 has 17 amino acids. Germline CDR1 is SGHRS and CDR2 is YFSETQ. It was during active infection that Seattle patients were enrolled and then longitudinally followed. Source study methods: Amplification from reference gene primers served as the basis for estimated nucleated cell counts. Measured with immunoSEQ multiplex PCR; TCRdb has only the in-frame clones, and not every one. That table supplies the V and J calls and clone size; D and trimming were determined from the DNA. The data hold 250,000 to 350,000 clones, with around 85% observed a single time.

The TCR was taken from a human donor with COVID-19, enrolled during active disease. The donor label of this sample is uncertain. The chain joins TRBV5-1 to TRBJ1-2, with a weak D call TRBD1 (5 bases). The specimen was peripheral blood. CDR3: CASSLLGQGMRSGGYTF. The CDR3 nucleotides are TGCGCCAGCAGCTTGTTGGGTCAGGGAATGAGAAGTGGTGGCTACACCTTC. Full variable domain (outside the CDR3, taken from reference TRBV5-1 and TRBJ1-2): KAGVTQTPRYLIKTRGQQVTLSCSPISGHRSVSWYQQTPGQGLQFLFEYFSETQRNKGNFPGRFSGRQFSNSRSEMNVSTLELGDSALYLCASSLLGQGMRSGGYTFGSGTRLTVV.